Each of the 6 T cell receptor beta chains below was sequenced from the same sample in a study of blood T cell repertoires in COVID-19. Generated by immunoSEQ multiplex PCR, the TCRdb table keeps only in-frame clones and is missing some. The sample has 380,000 or so clones; roughly 90% are singletons. Sequenced sample: peripheral blood. The receptors originated from a man aged 35 to 55 with acute or convalescent COVID-19.

The rearrangement links TRBV28 to TRBJ1-1; no clear D gene. Trimming removed 1 base at V and 4 bases at J, with 10 bases between. The CDR3 contains 14 residues. Germline-derived CDR1 and CDR2 are MDHEN and SYDVKM. CDR3 nucleotides: TGTGCCAGCAGTTTATCCCCGGGATTCACTGAAGCTTTCTTT. Translating gives CASSLSPGFTEAFF.

Remarks on this clone: Other DNA sequences in the same sample also yield this CDR3. Here the CDR3 DNA reads TGTGCCTGGAGTGTCGGCTCGCGGGGCTACACCTTC. It codes for CAWSVGSRGYTF. The chain carries TRBV30 and TRBJ1-2; no firm D call. The V end lost 0 bases, the J end lost 8 bases, and 10 bases lay between the germline ends. CDR1 GTSNPN and CDR2 SVGIG come from the germline V gene (reference sequence). The CDR3 runs to 12 residues.

The V and J genes are TRBV28 and TRBJ1-2; TRBD1 agrees at 9 bases. In germline, CDR1 is MDHEN, CDR2 SYDVKM. There are 14 residues in the CDR3. J was trimmed by 4 bases and V by 8 bases; bases with no gene match: 8. CDR3 bases: TGTGCCAGCGGACAGGGGCGAGAAGTCTATGGCTACACCTTC. This translates into CASGQGREVYGYTF.

This sequence joins TRBV30 and TRBJ1-2; D is undetermined. V lost 2 bases to trimming and J lost 4 bases, with 14 bases between them. The CDR3 is 14 residues long. In germline, CDR1 is GTSNPN, CDR2 SVGIG (reference sequence). CDR3 DNA sequence: TGTGCCTGGAGTATGGGCCAATGGGCCTATGGCTACACCTTC. It specifies CAWSMGQWAYGYTF.

The V call is TRBV30, the J call TRBJ1-6; D ambiguous. Trimming cost V 0 bases and J 16 bases, with 13 bases left between them. CDR1 and CDR2 from the germline V gene are GTSNPN and SVGIG (reference sequence). This CDR3 comprises 12 residues. CDR3 residues: CAWSVPGPTLHF. CDR3 DNA sequence: TGTGCCTGGAGTGTACCGGGTCCTACTCTCCACTTT.

The chain recombines TRBV27 with TRBJ1-4; D remains unclear. Germline V CDR1 and CDR2: MNHEY, SMNVEV (reference sequence). V lost 5 bases to trimming and J lost 0 bases, with 10 bases between them. This CDR3 comprises 15 residues. The CDR3 is CASSIRLATNEKLFF. The CDR3, as DNA: TGTGCCAGCAGTATTAGACTGGCAACTAATGAAAAACTGTTTTTT.